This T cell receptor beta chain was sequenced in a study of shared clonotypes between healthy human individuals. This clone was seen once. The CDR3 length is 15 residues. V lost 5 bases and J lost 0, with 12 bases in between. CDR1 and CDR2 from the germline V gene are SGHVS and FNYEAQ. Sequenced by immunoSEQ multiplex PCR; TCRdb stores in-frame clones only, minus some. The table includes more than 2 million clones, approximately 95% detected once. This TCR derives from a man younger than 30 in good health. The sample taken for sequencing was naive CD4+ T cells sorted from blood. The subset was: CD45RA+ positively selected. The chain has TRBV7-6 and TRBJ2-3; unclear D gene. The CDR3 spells CASSPRTFSTDTQYF. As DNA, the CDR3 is TGTGCCAGCAGCCCACGGACGTTTAGCACAGATACGCAGTATTTT.